This paragraph covers one TCR beta chain sequence. Its antigen is not known. CDR3 length equals 16 residues. The germline V gene has CDR1 SGHAT and CDR2 FQNNGV. The germline V and J ends were trimmed by 4 bases and 0 bases, with 12 bases remaining between them. This specimen belongs to a study of siplizumab effects on memory and regulatory T cells. The study, taken as a whole, reports: Alloreactive sequences from unstimulated CD4+ memory cells fell significantly with siplizumab. Contribution to the alloresponse seemed major for naive T cells, which also seemed more diverse than memory cells.

Assays captured 95,000 to 100,000 TCR templates per sample. Assay: immunoSEQ multiplex PCR; the TCRdb copy retains only in-frame clones and omits some. The sample contains about 63,000 clones, approximately 82% of which appear only once. Sequences were generated from unstimulated naive, memory, effector memory and TEMRA subsets in three donor pairs. The clonotype comes from a human donor in good health. The sample comprised memory CD4+ T cells sorted from blood. The chain is built from TRBV11-2 and TRBJ2-2; D gene unclear. Here the CDR3 DNA reads TGTGCCAGCAGCTCCTTAAGGCAGGCGAACACCGGGGAGCTGTTTTTT. It is translated as CASSSLRQANTGELFF. Full variable domain (missing parts from reference TRBV11-2 and TRBJ2-2): EAGVAQSPRYKIIEKRQSVAFWCNPISGHATLYWYQQILGQGPKLLIQFQNNGVVDDSQLPKDRFSAERLKGVDSTLKIQPAKLEDSAVYLCASSSLRQANTGELFFGEGSRLTVL.